The clone carrying this T cell receptor beta chain was observed a single time. Its matching antigen is unknown. The data are from a study of PD-1 blockade in classical Hodgkin lymphoma. Repertoires were generated with immunoSEQ multiplex PCR, while TCRdb's copy carries only in-frame clones and drops some. The sample comprises 3,000 or so clones, more than 75% of which are singletons, and 15% to 20% rests with the top ten. Broader study findings: Underlying causes for the observed repertoire differences were not defined, possibly disease activity or prior therapy. Reported findings placed baseline TCR diversity lower in newly diagnosed patients (compared with healthy donors).

Specified time point: newly diagnosed, previously untreated cHL patient sample. Isolation of CD8+ T cells from thawed PBMCs used magnetic negative selection. Comparison samples consisted of PBMCs from newly diagnosed, untreated classical Hodgkin lymphoma. This sequence was found in a human donor with classical Hodgkin lymphoma. Specimen: CD8+ T cells from blood.

The CDR3 here is CASSVDGGETQYF. CDR3 coding DNA: TGTGCCAGCAGCGTAGACGGTGGTGAGACCCAGTACTTC. The chain uses TRBV9 and TRBJ2-5, with D uncertain. Per the germline V gene, CDR1 is SGDLS and CDR2 is YYNGEE. V lost 0 bases, J lost 5 bases, and 8 bases lay in between. CDR3 length equals 13 residues.